These T cell receptor beta chains were read from a single sample in a study of Graves' ophthalmopathy and Graves' hyperthyroidism. Using its own MiXCR run on the multiplex PCR reads, TCRdb lists one record per CDR3 protein. This table has 170,000 or so distinct CDR3 sequences, over 35% appearing once. Input material: peripheral blood. Source of these receptors: a woman in her forties with Graves' ophthalmopathy. The CDR3 runs from the conserved cysteine through the conserved F or W. The order of the fields is V gene, J gene, D gene, CDR3 length, clone size, CDR3 DNA, CDR3 protein. D genes are given only for firm matches. Only some rows state a clone size, as once, few, many or a class for expanded clones.

v_gene: TRBV11-2; j_gene: TRBJ2-7; d_gene: TRBD2; len: 17; abundance: -; CDR3nt: TGTGCCAGCAGCTCCCCGAGGCTGGGGGGGGGGAGGTACGAGCAGTACTTC; CDR3aa: CASSSPRLGGGRYEQYF
v_gene: TRBV7-6; j_gene: TRBJ2-6; d_gene: -; len: 15; abundance: many; CDR3nt: TGTGCCAGCAGCTCCCAAGGGACTGGGGCCAACGTCCTGACTTTC; CDR3aa: CASSSQGTGANVLTF
v_gene: TRBV11-2; j_gene: TRBJ1-6; d_gene: TRBD1; len: 15; abundance: -; CDR3nt: TGTGCCAGCAGCTCAGGGGGCAGCAAACAATCACCCCTCCACTTT; CDR3aa: CASSSGGSKQSPLHF
v_gene: TRBV12-3/TRBV12-4; j_gene: TRBJ2-7; d_gene: -; len: 14; abundance: -; CDR3nt: TGTGCCAGCAGCCACCGGGCCTTAGAAAACGAGCAGTACTTC; CDR3aa: CASSHRALENEQYF
v_gene: TRBV7-8; j_gene: TRBJ2-7; d_gene: TRBD2; len: 14; abundance: -; CDR3nt: TGTGCCAGCGGACCACTAGCGGTTCCCTACGAGCAGTACTTC; CDR3aa: CASGPLAVPYEQYF
v_gene: TRBV6-2/TRBV6-3; j_gene: TRBJ2-3; d_gene: TRBD2; len: 17; abundance: many; CDR3nt: TGTGCCAGCAGTTACTCTTCTAGCGGGCCAAGCACAGATACGCAGTATTTT; CDR3aa: CASSYSSSGPSTDTQYF
v_gene: TRBV30; j_gene: TRBJ2-6; d_gene: -; len: 12; abundance: -; CDR3nt: TGTGCCTGGGACTCTGGGGCCAACGTCCTGACTTTC; CDR3aa: CAWDSGANVLTF
v_gene: TRBV18; j_gene: TRBJ1-3; d_gene: -; len: 16; abundance: once; CDR3nt: TGTGCCAGCTCAGTAGCTGGACTCCCTACTGGAAACACCATATATTTT; CDR3aa: CASSVAGLPTGNTIYF
v_gene: TRBV5-1; j_gene: TRBJ1-1; d_gene: -; len: 12; abundance: -; CDR3nt: TGTGCCAGCAGCTCTGGCTCCAAGGGAGCTTTCTTT; CDR3aa: CASSSGSKGAFF
v_gene: TRBV7-2; j_gene: TRBJ1-2; d_gene: -; len: 16; abundance: many; CDR3nt: TGTGCCAGCAGCTTACCGCCGGGGGGGTCCAACTATGGCTACACCTTC; CDR3aa: CASSLPPGGSNYGYTF
v_gene: TRBV6-1; j_gene: TRBJ1-1; d_gene: TRBD1; len: 13; abundance: -; CDR3nt: TGTGCCGGATCCGGGACAGGCGTCACTGAAGCTTTCTTT; CDR3aa: CAGSGTGVTEAFF
v_gene: TRBV24-1; j_gene: TRBJ2-5; d_gene: TRBD1; len: 15; abundance: few; CDR3nt: TGTGCCACCAGTGATCCCGGGACAGTCCAAGAGACCCAGTACTTC; CDR3aa: CATSDPGTVQETQYF
v_gene: TRBV7-9; j_gene: TRBJ1-1; d_gene: -; len: 14; abundance: many; CDR3nt: TGTGCCAGCAGCCCCGAGGAGCCGGGAACTGCAGCTTTCTTT; CDR3aa: CASSPEEPGTAAFF
v_gene: TRBV10-1; j_gene: TRBJ1-1; d_gene: -; len: 13; abundance: -; CDR3nt: TGCGCCAGCAGTGATCCTGGGGCCACTGAAGCTTTCTTT; CDR3aa: CASSDPGATEAFF
v_gene: TRBV20-1; j_gene: TRBJ1-1; d_gene: TRBD1; len: 15; abundance: many; CDR3nt: TGCAGTGCTGGCTCAGGACAGGGGATGAACACTGAAGCTTTCTTT; CDR3aa: CSAGSGQGMNTEAFF
v_gene: TRBV6-1; j_gene: TRBJ1-1; d_gene: -; len: 10; abundance: once; CDR3nt: TGTGCCAGCATGAGGGAGTGGGCTTTCTTT; CDR3aa: CASMREWAFF
v_gene: TRBV28; j_gene: TRBJ1-1; d_gene: -; len: 12; abundance: many; CDR3nt: TGTGCCAGCAGTTTAGGGGGGCAAAAAGCTTTCTTT; CDR3aa: CASSLGGQKAFF
v_gene: TRBV24-1; j_gene: TRBJ2-4; d_gene: TRBD1; len: 16; abundance: -; CDR3nt: TGTGCCACCAGTGAAGCCGGACAGGGGACGAAAAACATTCAGTACTTC; CDR3aa: CATSEAGQGTKNIQYF
v_gene: TRBV7-8; j_gene: TRBJ1-2; d_gene: -; len: 14; abundance: -; CDR3nt: TGTGCCAGCAGCTTATTAACAGGGAACTATGGCTACACCTTC; CDR3aa: CASSLLTGNYGYTF
v_gene: TRBV28; j_gene: TRBJ1-2; d_gene: -; len: 13; abundance: many; CDR3nt: TGTGCCAGCACCACCTCAGGGGTAGGAGGCTACACCTTC; CDR3aa: CASTTSGVGGYTF
v_gene: TRBV6-2/TRBV6-3; j_gene: TRBJ2-7; d_gene: TRBD2; len: 19; abundance: -; CDR3nt: TGTGCCAGCAGTTCTCCAAGGACTAGCGGGCCCCGTGGAGGGTACGAGCAGTACTTC; CDR3aa: CASSSPRTSGPRGGYEQYF
v_gene: TRBV7-3; j_gene: TRBJ2-2; d_gene: -; len: 15; abundance: many; CDR3nt: TGTGCCAGCAGCCTAGGACTATCGGACACCGGGGAGCTGTTTTTT; CDR3aa: CASSLGLSDTGELFF
v_gene: TRBV7-2; j_gene: TRBJ1-2; d_gene: -; len: 13; abundance: many; CDR3nt: TGTGCCAGCAGCTTGGGGGTTCTATATGGCTACACCTTC; CDR3aa: CASSLGVLYGYTF
v_gene: TRBV6-1; j_gene: TRBJ1-1; d_gene: -; len: 15; abundance: once; CDR3nt: TGTGCCAGCAGCTTCCTAGGACAGTTGAACACTGAAGCTTTCTTT; CDR3aa: CASSFLGQLNTEAFF
v_gene: TRBV6-1; j_gene: TRBJ1-5; d_gene: TRBD1; len: 15; abundance: many; CDR3nt: TGTGCCAGCAGAAGCGGGACAGGTTATAATCAGCCCCAGCATTTT; CDR3aa: CASRSGTGYNQPQHF
v_gene: TRBV12-3/TRBV12-4; j_gene: TRBJ2-5; d_gene: TRBD2; len: 13; abundance: -; CDR3nt: TGTGCCAGCACTAGCGGGTACCAAGAGACCCAGTACTTC; CDR3aa: CASTSGYQETQYF
v_gene: TRBV7-8; j_gene: TRBJ1-1; d_gene: -; len: 14; abundance: many; CDR3nt: TGTGCCAGCAGTCGGAGACAGGAAAACACTGAAGCTTTCTTT; CDR3aa: CASSRRQENTEAFF
v_gene: TRBV30; j_gene: TRBJ1-5; d_gene: TRBD1; len: 15; abundance: -; CDR3nt: TGTGCCTGGAGTGTACAGGGGGCGGGGGGACAGCCCCAGCATTTT; CDR3aa: CAWSVQGAGGQPQHF
v_gene: TRBV12-3/TRBV12-4; j_gene: TRBJ1-1; d_gene: TRBD1; len: 15; abundance: -; CDR3nt: TGTGCCAGCAGTTTACGACAGGGGGCGATCACTGAAGCTTTCTTT; CDR3aa: CASSLRQGAITEAFF